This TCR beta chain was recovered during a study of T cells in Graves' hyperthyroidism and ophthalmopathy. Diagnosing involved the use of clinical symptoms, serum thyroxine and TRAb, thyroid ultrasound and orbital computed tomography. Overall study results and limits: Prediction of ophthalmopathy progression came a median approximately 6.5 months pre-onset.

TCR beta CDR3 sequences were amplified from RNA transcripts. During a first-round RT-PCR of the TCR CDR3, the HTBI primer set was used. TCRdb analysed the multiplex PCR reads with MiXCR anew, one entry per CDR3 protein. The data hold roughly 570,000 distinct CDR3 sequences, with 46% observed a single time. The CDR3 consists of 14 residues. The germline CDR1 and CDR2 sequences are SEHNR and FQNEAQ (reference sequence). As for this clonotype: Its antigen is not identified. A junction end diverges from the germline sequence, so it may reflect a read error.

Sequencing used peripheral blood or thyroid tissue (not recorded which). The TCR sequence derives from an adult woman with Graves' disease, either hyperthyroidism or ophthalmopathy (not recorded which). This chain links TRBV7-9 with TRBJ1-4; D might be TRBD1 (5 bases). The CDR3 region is CSSSPDSGGEKLFF. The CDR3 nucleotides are TGTTCCAGCAGTCCTGACAGTGGTGGCGAAAAACTGTTTTTT.